This T cell receptor (beta chain) comes out of a study of tumor and adjacent non-tumor tissue in lung cancer. Across the whole study: There were fewer than 15 adenocarcinoma, 2 squamous cell carcinoma and 1 small cell lung cancer cases. Around 4.5 million productive TCRbeta reads were obtained per sample on average.

Of note for this clonotype: Its matching antigen is unknown.

The library came from three nested PCR rounds adapted from ARM-PCR protocols. TCRdb redid the calling of the multiplex PCR reads with MiXCR, one entry per CDR3 protein. The data show 100,000 to 150,000 distinct CDR3 sequences, over 65% seen once. Per germline, CDR1 MNHEY and CDR2 SVGAGI. Between the trimmed V and J ends, which lost 8 bases and 8 bases, there was a span of 23 bases. There are 15 residues in the CDR3. Study-wide results and limits: Higher tumor TCR diversity was associated with shorter survival.

RNA was extracted from bulk tissue without any cell sorting. Chemotherapy-naive patients with new lung cancer underwent thoracic surgery in China, August–late 2014. Material: lung tumor tissue. The TCR originated in a young man with non-small cell lung cancer. The rearrangement links TRBV6-5 to TRBJ2-3, with TRBD1 as a possible D gene (6 bases). In DNA form, the CDR3 reads TGTGCCAGCCAAAGGGGACATGGAGGCTGGGGTACGCAGTATTTT. Translated, it gives CASQRGHGGWGTQYF.